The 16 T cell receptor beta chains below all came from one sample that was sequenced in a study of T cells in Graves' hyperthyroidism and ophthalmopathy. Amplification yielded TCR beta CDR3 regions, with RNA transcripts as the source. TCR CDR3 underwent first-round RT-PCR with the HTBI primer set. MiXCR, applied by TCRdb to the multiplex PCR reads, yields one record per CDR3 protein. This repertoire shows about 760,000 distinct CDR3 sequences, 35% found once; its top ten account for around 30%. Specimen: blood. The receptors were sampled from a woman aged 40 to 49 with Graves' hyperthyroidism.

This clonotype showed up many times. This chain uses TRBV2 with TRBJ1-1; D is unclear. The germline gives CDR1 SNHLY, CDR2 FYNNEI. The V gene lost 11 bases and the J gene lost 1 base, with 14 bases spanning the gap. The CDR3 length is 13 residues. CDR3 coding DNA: TGTGCCGAAAGCAGCGCAGAGAACACTGAAGCTTTCTTT. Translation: CAESSAENTEAFF.

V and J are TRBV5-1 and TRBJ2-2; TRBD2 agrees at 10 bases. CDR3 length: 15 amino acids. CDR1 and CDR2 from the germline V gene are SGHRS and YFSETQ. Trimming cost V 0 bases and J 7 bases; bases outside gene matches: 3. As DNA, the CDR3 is TGCGCCAGCAGCTTGGCTCTAGCGGGGGACGGGGAGCTGTTTTTT. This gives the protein CASSLALAGDGELFF. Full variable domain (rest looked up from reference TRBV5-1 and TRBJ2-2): KAGVTQTPRYLIKTRGQQVTLSCSPISGHRSVSWYQQTPGQGLQFLFEYFSETQRNKGNFPGRFSGRQFSNSRSEMNVSTLELGDSALYLCASSLALAGDGELFFGEGSRLTVL.

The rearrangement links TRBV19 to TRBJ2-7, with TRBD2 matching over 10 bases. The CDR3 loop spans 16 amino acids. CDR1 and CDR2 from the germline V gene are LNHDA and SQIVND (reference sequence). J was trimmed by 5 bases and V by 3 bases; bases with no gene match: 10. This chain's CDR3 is CASSMGPSGRGHEQYF. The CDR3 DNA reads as TGTGCCAGTAGTATGGGCCCTAGCGGGAGAGGCCACGAGCAGTACTTC.

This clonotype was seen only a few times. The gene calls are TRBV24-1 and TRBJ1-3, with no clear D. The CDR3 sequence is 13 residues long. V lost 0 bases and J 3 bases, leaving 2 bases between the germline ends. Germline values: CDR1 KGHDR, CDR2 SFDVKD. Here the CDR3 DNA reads TGTGCCACCAGTGATTTGATTGGAAACACCATATATTTT. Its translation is CATSDLIGNTIYF.

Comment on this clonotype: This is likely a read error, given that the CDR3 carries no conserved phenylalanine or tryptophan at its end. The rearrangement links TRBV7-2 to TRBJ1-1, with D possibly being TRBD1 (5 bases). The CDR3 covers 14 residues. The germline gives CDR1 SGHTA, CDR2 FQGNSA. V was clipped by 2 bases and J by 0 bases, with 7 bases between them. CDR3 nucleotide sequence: TGTGCCAGCAGCTTAACAGGTTTGAACACTGAAGCTTTCTCT. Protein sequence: CASSLTGLNTEAFS.

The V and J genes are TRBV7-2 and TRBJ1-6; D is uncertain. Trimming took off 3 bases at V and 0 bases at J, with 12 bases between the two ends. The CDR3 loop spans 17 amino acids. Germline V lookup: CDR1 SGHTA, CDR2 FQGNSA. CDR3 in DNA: TGTGCCAGCAGCTTTAATGGTGATAGCTCCTATAATTCACCCCTCCACTTT. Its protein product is CASSFNGDSSYNSPLHF. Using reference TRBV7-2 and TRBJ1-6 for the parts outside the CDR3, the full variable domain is GAGVSQSPSNKVTEKGKDVELRCDPISGHTALYWYRQSLGQGLEFLIYFQGNSAPDKSGLPSDRFSAERTGGSVSTLTIQRTQQEDSAVYLCASSFNGDSSYNSPLHFGNGTRLTVT.

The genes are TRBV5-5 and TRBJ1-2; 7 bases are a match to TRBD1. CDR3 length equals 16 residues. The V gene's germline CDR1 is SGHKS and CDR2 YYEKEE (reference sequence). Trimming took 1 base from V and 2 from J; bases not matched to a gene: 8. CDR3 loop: CASSLTLATGNYGYTF. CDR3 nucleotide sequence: TGTGCCAGCAGCTTGACCTTAGCGACAGGGAACTATGGCTACACCTTC.

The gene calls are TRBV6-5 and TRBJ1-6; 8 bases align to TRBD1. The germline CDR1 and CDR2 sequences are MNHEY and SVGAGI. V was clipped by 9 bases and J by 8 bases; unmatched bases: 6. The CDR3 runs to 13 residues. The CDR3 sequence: CASSRGLDSPLHF. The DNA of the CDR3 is TGTGCCAGTTCCAGGGGGCTCGATTCACCCCTCCACTTT.

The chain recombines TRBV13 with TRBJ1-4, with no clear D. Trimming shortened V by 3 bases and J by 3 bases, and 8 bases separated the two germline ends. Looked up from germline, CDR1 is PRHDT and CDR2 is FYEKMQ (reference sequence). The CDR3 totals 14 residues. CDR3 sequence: CASSFRSANEKLFF. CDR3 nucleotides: TGTGCCAGCAGCTTCAGGTCGGCTAATGAAAAACTGTTTTTT.

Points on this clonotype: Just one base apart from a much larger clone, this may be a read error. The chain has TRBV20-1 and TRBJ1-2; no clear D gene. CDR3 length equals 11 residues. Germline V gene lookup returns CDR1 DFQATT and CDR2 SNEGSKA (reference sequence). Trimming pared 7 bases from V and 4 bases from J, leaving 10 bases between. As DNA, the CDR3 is TGCAGTGTTAGCTACAGCTATGGCTACACCTTC. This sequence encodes CSVSYSYGYTF.

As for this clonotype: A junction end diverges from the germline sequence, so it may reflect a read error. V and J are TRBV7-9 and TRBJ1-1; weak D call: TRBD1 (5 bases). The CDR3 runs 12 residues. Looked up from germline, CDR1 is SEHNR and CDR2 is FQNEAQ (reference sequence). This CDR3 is CAGSLGGTEAFF. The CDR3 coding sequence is TGTGCCGGCAGCCTCGGGGGGACTGAAGCTTTCTTT.

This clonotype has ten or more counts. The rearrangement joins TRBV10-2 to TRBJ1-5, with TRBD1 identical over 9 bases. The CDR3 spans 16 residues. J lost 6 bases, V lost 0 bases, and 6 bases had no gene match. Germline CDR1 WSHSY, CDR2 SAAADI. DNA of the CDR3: TGCGCCAGCAGTGAGTCGGACAGGGGTCCGAGTCAGCCCCAGCATTTT. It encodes CASSESDRGPSQPQHF.

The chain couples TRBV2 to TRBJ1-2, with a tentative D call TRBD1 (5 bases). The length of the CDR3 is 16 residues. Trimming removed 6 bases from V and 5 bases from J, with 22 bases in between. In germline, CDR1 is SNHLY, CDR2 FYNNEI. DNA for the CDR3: TGTGCCAGCAGCCCGACTAGCGGGAGGGACTTTTATGGCTACACCTTC. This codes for CASSPTSGRDFYGYTF.

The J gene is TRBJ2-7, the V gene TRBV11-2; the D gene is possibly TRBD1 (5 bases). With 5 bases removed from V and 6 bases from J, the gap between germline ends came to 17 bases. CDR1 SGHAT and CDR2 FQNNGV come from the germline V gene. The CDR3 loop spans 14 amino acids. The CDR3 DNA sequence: TGTGCCAGCAGCCCAGCCGGGCAGGGTGGCGAGCAGTACTTC. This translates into CASSPAGQGGEQYF.

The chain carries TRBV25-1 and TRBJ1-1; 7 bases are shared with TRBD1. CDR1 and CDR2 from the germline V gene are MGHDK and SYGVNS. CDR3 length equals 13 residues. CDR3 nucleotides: TGTGCTAGAGTCCCGACAGGGCCGGCTGAAGCTTTCTTT. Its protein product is CARVPTGPAEAFF.

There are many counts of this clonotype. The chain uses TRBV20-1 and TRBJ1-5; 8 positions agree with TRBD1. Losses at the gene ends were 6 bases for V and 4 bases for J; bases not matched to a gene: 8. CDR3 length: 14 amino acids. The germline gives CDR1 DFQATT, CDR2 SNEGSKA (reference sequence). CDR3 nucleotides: TGCAGTGCGGTACAGGGGGACGCAAATCAGCCCCAGCATTTT. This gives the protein CSAVQGDANQPQHF.